Included here is one TCR beta chain sequence, with context. The CDR3 spans 15 residues. V lost 5 bases and J lost 2, with 13 bases in between. Germline CDR1 and CDR2: SEHNR and FQNEAQ (reference sequence). This sample stems from a study of control samples from healthy donors and cancer patients. The repertoire was sequenced with immunoSEQ multiplex PCR; TCRdb's copy has only in-frame clones and lacks some. This table holds about 150,000 clones, over 85% found once. Input material: blood. The genes are TRBV7-9 and TRBJ2-1; D unclear. The receptor's source is a man aged 45 to 65 in good health. CDR3 sequence (DNA): TGTGCCAGCAGCCCATGGGTGATGCCCTACAATGAGCAGTTCTTC. It encodes CASSPWVMPYNEQFF.